The clone carrying this T cell receptor (beta chain) was recorded only once. 60 Vbeta and 13 Jbeta primers were used in PCR. The table came from immunoSEQ multiplex PCR; TCRdb's copy has only in-frame clones and leaves some out. This sample has approximately 110,000 clones, with around 80% found just once. This specimen belongs to a study of cytomegalovirus exposure and HLA in healthy donors. The CDR3 is 14 amino acids. The V end was cut by 3 bases, the J end by 1 base, with 9 bases between. Per the germline V gene, CDR1 is LGHNA and CDR2 is YSLEER. The V and J genes are TRBV4-3 and TRBJ1-1; D is uncertain. Sequenced material: PBMCs. The sequence was obtained from a man aged 35 to 55 in good health and CMV-seropositive. CDR3 sequence (DNA): TGCGCCAGCAGCCAGGGAGACACGAACACTGAAGCTTTCTTT. It is translated as CASSQGDTNTEAFF.